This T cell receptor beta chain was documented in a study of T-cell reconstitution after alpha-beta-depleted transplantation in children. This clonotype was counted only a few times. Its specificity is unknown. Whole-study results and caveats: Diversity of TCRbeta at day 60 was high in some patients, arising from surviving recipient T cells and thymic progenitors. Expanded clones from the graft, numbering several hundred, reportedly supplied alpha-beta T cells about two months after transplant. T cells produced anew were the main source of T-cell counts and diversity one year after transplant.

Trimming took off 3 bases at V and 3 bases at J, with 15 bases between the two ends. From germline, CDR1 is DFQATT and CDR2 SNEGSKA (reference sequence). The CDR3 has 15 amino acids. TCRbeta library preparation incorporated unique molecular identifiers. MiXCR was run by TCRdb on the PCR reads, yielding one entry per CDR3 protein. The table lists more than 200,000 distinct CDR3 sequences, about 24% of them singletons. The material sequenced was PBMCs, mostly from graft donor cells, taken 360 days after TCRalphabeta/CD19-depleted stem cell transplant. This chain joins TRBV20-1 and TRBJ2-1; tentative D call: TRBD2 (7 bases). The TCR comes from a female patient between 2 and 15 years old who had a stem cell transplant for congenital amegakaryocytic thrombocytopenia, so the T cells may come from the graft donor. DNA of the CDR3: TGCAGTGCTAGGAAGGGGGGGGCCCTCTACAATGAGCAGTTCTTC. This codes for CSARKGGALYNEQFF.